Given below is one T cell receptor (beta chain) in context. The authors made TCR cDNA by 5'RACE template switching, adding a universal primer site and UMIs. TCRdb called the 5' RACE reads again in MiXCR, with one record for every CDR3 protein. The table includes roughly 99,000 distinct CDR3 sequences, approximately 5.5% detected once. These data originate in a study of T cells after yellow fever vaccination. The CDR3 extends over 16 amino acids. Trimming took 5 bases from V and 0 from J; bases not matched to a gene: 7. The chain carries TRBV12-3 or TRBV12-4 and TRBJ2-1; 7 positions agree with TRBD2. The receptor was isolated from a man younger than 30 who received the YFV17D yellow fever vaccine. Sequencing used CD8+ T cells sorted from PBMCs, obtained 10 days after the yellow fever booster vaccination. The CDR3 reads CASSGLGGSSYNEQFF. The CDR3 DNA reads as TGTGCCAGCAGTGGCCTGGGGGGGAGCTCCTACAATGAGCAGTTCTTC.